Following are 23 T cell receptor beta chains from one sample sequenced in a study of blood T cells in healthy people across ages. Primed by a sample-barcoded 5' primer and a J-beta primer mix, a second PCR proceeded for about 6 to 12 cycles. TCRdb re-analysed the 5' RACE reads in MiXCR, keeping a single row per CDR3 protein. In the table there are about 1,400,000 distinct CDR3 sequences, around 39% of which are singletons. The sequencing input was blood. These receptors all stem from a young woman in good health.

This chain joins TRBV14 and TRBJ2-1, with 12 bases fitting TRBD2. The DNA end lines up better with TRBJ2-7; the J call may be wrong. The CDR3 loop spans 17 amino acids. Germline assignment: CDR1 SGHDN and CDR2 FVKESK. The CDR3 bases are TGTGCCAGCAGCCAGCGGACTAGCGGGAAGTCCTACAATGAGCAGTACTTC. Its protein product is CASSQRTSGKSYNEQYF.

In this sample, this clonotype turned up a few times. The chain is built from TRBV4-2 and TRBJ2-3; tentative D call: TRBD2 (5 bases). Trimming removed 0 bases at V and 6 bases at J, with 16 bases between. Germline V gene sequence: CDR1 LGHNA, CDR2 YNFKEQ. This CDR3 has 16 residues. CDR3 in DNA: TGTGCCAGCAGCCAAGATAAAATGGGAGTTCTGGATACGCAGTATTTT. It specifies CASSQDKMGVLDTQYF.

The J gene is TRBJ1-1, the V gene TRBV6-1, with D possibly matching TRBD1 (6 bases). The CDR3 contains 15 residues. Germline V lookup: CDR1 MNHNS, CDR2 SASEGT. The V end lost 7 bases, the J end lost 0 bases, and 15 bases lay between the germline ends. CDR3 in amino acids: CASTTGQPLNTEAFF. CDR3 nucleotide sequence: TGTGCCAGCACCACGGGACAACCTCTGAACACTGAAGCTTTCTTT.

The sample holds many counts of this clonotype. This chain joins TRBV4-1 and TRBJ2-7, with D perhaps TRBD2 (6 bases). This CDR3 has 18 amino acids. V was trimmed by 0 bases and J by 1 base, leaving 19 bases between them. The germline CDR1 and CDR2 sequences are MGHRA and YSYEKL. Here the CDR3 reads CASSQDGFQEAGSYEQYF. CDR3 nucleotides: TGCGCCAGCAGCCAAGACGGGTTTCAGGAGGCGGGGTCCTACGAGCAGTACTTC.

Of note for this clonotype: A clone one base away is much larger, so this may be a read error. The chain employs TRBV10-3 and TRBJ2-5, with 9 bases fitting TRBD2. Trimming removed 10 bases from V and 11 bases from J; junction bases left unmatched: 20. CDR3 length equals 15 residues. Germline loops: CDR1 ENHRY, CDR2 SYGVKD. In DNA form, the CDR3 reads TGTGCCACCCGTGACGCGGGAGGGTACCACAATGAGCAGTACTTC. It codes for CATRDAGGYHNEQYF.

This clonotype has more than one count but fewer than ten. The V and J genes are TRBV6-1 and TRBJ2-7, with 14 positions matching TRBD2. Trimming at V came to 8 bases and at J to 6 bases, leaving 6 bases not matched to a gene. The CDR3 length is 14 residues. Germline CDR1 is MNHNS and CDR2 is SASEGT. CDR3 in DNA: TGTGCCAGCGAGAGGGGACTAGCGGGAGTCGAGCAGTACTTC. It codes for CASERGLAGVEQYF.

This clonotype was seen ten or more times. The J gene is TRBJ2-1, the V gene TRBV20-1; D might be TRBD1 (6 bases). Trimming stripped 5 bases from V and 9 bases from J, with 20 bases between. Germline CDR1 DFQATT, CDR2 SNEGSKA (reference sequence). This CDR3 comprises 14 residues. Here the CDR3 reads CSAPRWDNDGEQFF. The CDR3 region has the DNA TGCAGTGCTCCTCGCTGGGACAATGATGGTGAGCAGTTCTTC.

This clonotype came up a few times. This chain uses TRBV5-1 with TRBJ2-7; 7 bases are shared with TRBD2. V gave up 1 base and J gave up 2 bases; unmatched junction bases: 12. The CDR3 runs 17 residues. Germline assignment: CDR1 SGHRS and CDR2 YFSETQ. CDR3 nucleotide sequence: TGCGCCAGCAGCTTGACTAGCGTGGGCCCTTCTCCCTACGAGCAGTACTTC. Translated, it gives CASSLTSVGPSPYEQYF.

J is TRBJ2-7 and V is TRBV7-2; D is possibly TRBD2 (6 bases). From germline, CDR1 is SGHTA and CDR2 FQGNSA. The germline V and J ends were trimmed by 5 bases and 7 bases, with 15 bases remaining between them. This CDR3 region has 13 residues. CDR3 residues: CASSPGTSLEQYF. The DNA for the CDR3 is TGTGCCAGCAGCCCTGGGACTTCGCTGGAGCAGTACTTC.

The chain is built from TRBV3-1 and TRBJ1-1; unclear D gene. Germline V gene sequence: CDR1 LGHDT, CDR2 YNNKEL (reference sequence). The length of the CDR3 is 15 residues. V was clipped by 0 bases and J by 11 bases, with 19 bases between them. The CDR3 region has the DNA TGTGCCAGCAGCCAAGATAGAATAACGGTGAGGTCCGCTTTCTTT. Translating it yields CASSQDRITVRSAFF.

The CDR3 DNA sequence: TGCGCCAGTACCGGACAGGGAGGACAGCCCCAGCATTTT. This translates into CASTGQGGQPQHF. The genes are TRBV10-2 and TRBJ1-5; 8 positions match TRBD1. V trimming: 9 bases; J trimming: 7 bases; junction bases outside the gene matches: 8. CDR1 is WSHSY and CDR2 is SAAADI in the germline V gene. There are 13 residues in the CDR3.

Worth noting for this clonotype: The junction does not match germline at one end; this may be a read error. The rearrangement uses TRBV7-7 and TRBJ2-1; 13 bases agree with TRBD2. There are 16 residues in the CDR3. The V gene's germline CDR1 is SSHAT and CDR2 FNYEAQ (reference sequence). The CDR3 protein is CASSLAGLAGPNEQFF. As DNA, the CDR3 is TGTGCTAGCAGCTTAGCGGGACTAGCGGGGCCCAATGAGCAGTTCTTC.

The rearrangement uses TRBV3-1 and TRBJ2-7; D is unresolved. CDR1 is LGHDT, CDR2 YNNKEL, per germline (reference sequence). V lost 0 bases, J lost 2 bases, and 8 bases lay in between. This CDR3 comprises 14 residues. CDR3 sequence (DNA): TGTGCCAGCAGCCAAGAGTCGCTAACCTACGAGCAGTACTTC. This encodes CASSQESLTYEQYF.

V gene TRBV3-1 combines with J gene TRBJ2-4; 7 nucleotides agree with TRBD1. The ends lost 1 base at V and 14 bases at J; junction bases unmatched: 5. This CDR3 has 12 amino acids. CDR1 is LGHDT and CDR2 is YNNKEL in the germline V gene (reference sequence). CDR3 in DNA: TGTGCCAGCAGCCAAGGGACAGGATACAAGTACTTC. This translates into CASSQGTGYKYF.

This clonotype has a handful of counts. The V and J genes are TRBV15 and TRBJ2-3; either TRBD1 or TRBD2 may fit D (5 bases each). The CDR3 sequence is 15 residues long. The V end was cut by 5 bases, the J end by 2 bases, with 14 bases between. Germline CDR1 reads LNHNV; CDR2 reads YYDKDF (reference sequence). CDR3 protein: CATSFGDRVTDTQYF. CDR3 DNA sequence: TGTGCCACCAGCTTCGGGGACCGCGTCACAGATACGCAGTATTTT.

The chain joins TRBV12-5 to TRBJ2-5; 7 positions match TRBD1. Per the germline V gene, CDR1 is LGHNT and CDR2 is FRNRAP. Trimming removed 5 bases from V and 5 bases from J; junction bases left unmatched: 14. The CDR3 extends over 16 amino acids. This chain's CDR3 is CASGGTGTALGETQYF. Here the CDR3 DNA reads TGTGCTAGTGGTGGGACCGGGACAGCCCTGGGGGAGACCCAGTACTTC.

This chain connects TRBV24-1 to TRBJ2-7; TRBD2 might be the D (6 bases). With 6 bases removed from V and 5 bases from J, the gap between germline ends came to 10 bases. CDR3 length equals 12 residues. Germline CDR1 KGHDR, CDR2 SFDVKD. As DNA, the CDR3 is TGTGCCACCAGTCCGAGGACTAACGAGCAGTACTTC. It translates to CATSPRTNEQYF.

This clonotype was detected a few times. The V gene is TRBV4-1, the J gene TRBJ2-1; weak D call: TRBD1 (7 bases). Germline-derived CDR1 and CDR2 are MGHRA and YSYEKL. Trimming removed 3 bases from V and 0 bases from J, with 12 bases in between. The CDR3 runs to 16 residues. Here the CDR3 reads CASSQVQGGSYNEQFF. CDR3 in DNA: TGCGCCAGCAGCCAGGTCCAGGGGGGCTCCTACAATGAGCAGTTCTTC.

V and J are TRBV20-1 and TRBJ2-5; 9 bases match TRBD2. TRBJ2-7 explains the end of the DNA better; the J call may be wrong. Germline-derived CDR1 and CDR2 are DFQATT and SNEGSKA (reference sequence). There are 15 residues in the CDR3. The CDR3 protein is CSAKSSLAGLYEQYF. In DNA form, the CDR3 reads TGCAGTGCCAAATCGTCGCTAGCGGGGCTATACGAGCAGTACTTC.

The chain joins TRBV6-5 to TRBJ1-2, with D perhaps TRBD1 (5 bases). Germline V gene lookup returns CDR1 MNHEY and CDR2 SVGAGI. CDR3 size: 14 residues. V was shortened by 6 bases and J by 7 bases, with 18 bases between the two germline ends. The CDR3 loop is CASSPDRFYGGYTF. For the CDR3, the DNA is TGTGCCAGCAGCCCAGACAGATTTTACGGTGGCTACACCTTC.

V and J are TRBV6-5 and TRBJ2-3; 9 bases match TRBD2. This CDR3 has 16 amino acids. CDR1 and CDR2 (germline): MNHEY, SVGAGI. V lost 9 bases to trimming and J lost 4 bases; unmatched junction nucleotides: 14. The CDR3 nucleotides read TGTGCCAGTGGAGAGCCCGGACTAGCGATATCAGATACGCAGTATTTT. It specifies CASGEPGLAISDTQYF.

V gene TRBV5-6 combines with J gene TRBJ2-5, with 7 bases that match TRBD1. CDR1 is SGHDT and CDR2 is YYEEEE in the germline V gene. The CDR3 covers 17 residues. Trimming took 0 bases from V and 11 from J; bases not matched to a gene: 19. The CDR3: CASSLAVGARGFDEQYF. DNA for the CDR3: TGTGCCAGCAGCTTGGCCGTCGGGGCCAGGGGGTTCGATGAGCAGTACTTC.

This clonotype was seen at least ten times. The CDR3 DNA reads TGTGCCAGCAGTTCCAACCTGATACAGTTCTTC. Its translation: CASSSNLIQFF. The chain uses TRBV6-5 and TRBJ2-1; D unclear. CDR3 length equals 11 residues. Germline V CDR1 and CDR2: MNHEY, SVGAGI. Trimming removed 4 bases from V and 13 bases from J, with 11 bases in between.